This paragraph covers one T cell receptor (beta chain) sequence. Its target is unknown. The repertoire was sequenced with immunoSEQ multiplex PCR; TCRdb's copy has only in-frame clones and lacks some. The data show about 13,000 clones, approximately 80% seen once. Patients had resection in Japan or China between the mid-2010s and the late 2010s. The data were obtained in a study of immune evolution from preneoplasia to lung adenocarcinoma. General study findings and limits: Later-stage lesions seemingly showed higher T cell density and diversity than normal lung. Normal lung had the highest top T cell clone frequencies. Compared with EGFR-mutant or double wild-type lesions, KRAS-mutant nodules were more clonal.

The CDR3 is 13 amino acids. Looked up from germline, CDR1 is MNHEY and CDR2 is SVGAGI. V lost 5 bases to trimming and J lost 5 bases, with 12 bases between them. The receptor was derived from a person aged 70 to 85 with lung adenocarcinoma. What was sequenced was FFPE minimally invasive lung adenocarcinoma tissue. The chain employs TRBV6-5 and TRBJ1-2, with D possibly being TRBD1 (6 bases). The CDR3 DNA sequence: TGTGCCAGCAGTCCGACACAGGGTTATGGCTACACCTTC. Protein sequence: CASSPTQGYGYTF.